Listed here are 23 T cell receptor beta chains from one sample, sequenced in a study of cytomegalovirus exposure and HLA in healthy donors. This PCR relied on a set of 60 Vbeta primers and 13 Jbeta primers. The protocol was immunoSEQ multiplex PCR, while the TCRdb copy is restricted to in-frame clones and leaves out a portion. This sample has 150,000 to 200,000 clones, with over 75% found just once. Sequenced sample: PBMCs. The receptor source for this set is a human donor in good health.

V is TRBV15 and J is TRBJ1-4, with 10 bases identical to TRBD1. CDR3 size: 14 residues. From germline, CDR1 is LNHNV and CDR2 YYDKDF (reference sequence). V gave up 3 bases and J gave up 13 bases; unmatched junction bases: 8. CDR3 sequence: CATSRDRGSVGLFF. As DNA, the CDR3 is TGTGCCACCAGCAGGGACAGGGGGTCGGTGGGACTGTTTTTT. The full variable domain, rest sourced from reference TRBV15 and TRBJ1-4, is DAMVIQNPRYQVTQFGKPVTLSCSQTLNHNVMYWYQQKSSQAPKLLFHYYDKDFNNEADTPDNFQSRRPNTSFCFLDIRSPGLGDTAMYLCATSRDRGSVGLFFGSGTQLSVL.

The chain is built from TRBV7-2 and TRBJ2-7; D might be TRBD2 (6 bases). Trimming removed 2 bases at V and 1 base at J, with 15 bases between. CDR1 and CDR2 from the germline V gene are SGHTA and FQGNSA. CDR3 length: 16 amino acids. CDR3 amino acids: CASSLYPGLWSYEQYF. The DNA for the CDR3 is TGTGCCAGCAGCTTATACCCGGGACTGTGGTCCTACGAGCAGTACTTC.

DNA for the CDR3: TGTGCCAGCTCACCACAGGGGGCGGCGAACACCGGGGAGCTGTTTTTT. It specifies CASSPQGAANTGELFF. V and J are TRBV18 and TRBJ2-2, with 7 nucleotides matching TRBD1. J lost 0 bases, V lost 1 base, and 2 bases had no gene match. Germline CDR1 and CDR2: KGHSH and LQKENI. This CDR3 is 16 amino acids long.

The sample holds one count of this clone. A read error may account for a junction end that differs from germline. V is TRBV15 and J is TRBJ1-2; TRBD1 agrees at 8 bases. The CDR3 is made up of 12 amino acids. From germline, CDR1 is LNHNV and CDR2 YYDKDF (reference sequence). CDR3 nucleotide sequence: TGTGCCACCAGCAGAGCTGACAGGGGCTACCCCTTC. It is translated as CATSRADRGYPF.

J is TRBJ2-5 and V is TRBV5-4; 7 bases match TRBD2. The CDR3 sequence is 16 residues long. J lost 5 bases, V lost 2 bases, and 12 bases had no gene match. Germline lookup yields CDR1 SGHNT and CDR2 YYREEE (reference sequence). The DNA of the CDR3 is TGTGCCAGCAGCTTTATTGGTGGGGGGGGATTGGAGACCCAGTACTTC. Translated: CASSFIGGGGLETQYF.

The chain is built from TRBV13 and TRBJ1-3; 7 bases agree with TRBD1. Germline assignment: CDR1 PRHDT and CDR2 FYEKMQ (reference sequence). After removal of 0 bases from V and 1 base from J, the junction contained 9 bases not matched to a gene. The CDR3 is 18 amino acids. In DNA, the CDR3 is TGTGCCAGCAGCTTAGGCTGGACAGGAGGCCATTCTGGAAACACCATATATTTT. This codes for CASSLGWTGGHSGNTIYF.

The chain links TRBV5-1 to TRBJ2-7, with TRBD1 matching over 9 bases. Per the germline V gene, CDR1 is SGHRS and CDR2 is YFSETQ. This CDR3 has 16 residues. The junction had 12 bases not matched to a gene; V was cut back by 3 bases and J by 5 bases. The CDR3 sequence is CASSSLRTGDFHEQYF. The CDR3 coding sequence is TGCGCCAGCAGCTCTCTACGGACAGGGGACTTCCACGAGCAGTACTTC.

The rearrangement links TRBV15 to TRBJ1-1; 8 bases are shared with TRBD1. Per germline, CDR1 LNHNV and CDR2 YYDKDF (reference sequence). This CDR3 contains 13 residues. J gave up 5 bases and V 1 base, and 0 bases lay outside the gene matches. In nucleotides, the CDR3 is TGTGCCACCAGCAGAGGGACAGGGACTGAAGCTTTCTTT. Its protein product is CATSRGTGTEAFF.

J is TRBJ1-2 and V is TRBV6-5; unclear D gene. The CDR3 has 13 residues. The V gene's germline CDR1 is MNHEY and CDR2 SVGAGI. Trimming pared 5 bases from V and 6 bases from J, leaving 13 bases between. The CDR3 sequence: CASSATEYDGYTF. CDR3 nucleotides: TGTGCCAGCAGTGCCACAGAGTACGATGGCTACACCTTC.

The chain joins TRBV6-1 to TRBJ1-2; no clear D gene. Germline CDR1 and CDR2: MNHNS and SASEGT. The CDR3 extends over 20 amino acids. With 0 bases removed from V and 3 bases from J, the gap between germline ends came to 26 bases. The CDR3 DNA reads TGTGCCAGCAGTGAAGCTCGGGCAGGTCTAATGAGGGCCAAATACTATGGCTACACCTTC. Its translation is CASSEARAGLMRAKYYGYTF.

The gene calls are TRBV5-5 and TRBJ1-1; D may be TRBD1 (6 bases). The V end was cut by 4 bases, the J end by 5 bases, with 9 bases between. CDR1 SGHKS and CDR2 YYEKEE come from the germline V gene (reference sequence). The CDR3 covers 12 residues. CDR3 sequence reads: CASSEGGTEAFF. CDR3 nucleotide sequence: TGTGCCAGCAGCGAAGGGGGAACTGAAGCTTTCTTT.

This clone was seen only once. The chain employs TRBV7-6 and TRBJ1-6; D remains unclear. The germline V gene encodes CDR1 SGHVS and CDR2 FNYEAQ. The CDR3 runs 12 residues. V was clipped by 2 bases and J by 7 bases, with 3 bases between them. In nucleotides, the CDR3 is TGTGCCAGCAGCTTATCAAATTCACCCCTCCACTTT. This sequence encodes CASSLSNSPLHF.

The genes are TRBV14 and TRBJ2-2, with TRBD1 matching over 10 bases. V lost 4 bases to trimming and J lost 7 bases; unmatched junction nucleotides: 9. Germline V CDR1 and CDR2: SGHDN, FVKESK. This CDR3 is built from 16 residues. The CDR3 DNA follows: TGTGCCAGCAGCCCACATCTGGGACAGGGGATCGGGGAGCTGTTTTTT. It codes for CASSPHLGQGIGELFF.

The CDR3 here is CASSRLAGARREQYF. As DNA, the CDR3 is TGTGCCAGCAGCCGACTAGCGGGGGCACGCCGCGAGCAGTACTTC. This rearrangement joins TRBV14 to TRBJ2-7, with 12 bases aligning to TRBD2. The V segment lost 4 bases and the J segment 6 bases; nucleotides outside the gene matches: 7. The CDR3 is made up of 15 amino acids. Germline V gene data show CDR1 as SGHDN and CDR2 as FVKESK.

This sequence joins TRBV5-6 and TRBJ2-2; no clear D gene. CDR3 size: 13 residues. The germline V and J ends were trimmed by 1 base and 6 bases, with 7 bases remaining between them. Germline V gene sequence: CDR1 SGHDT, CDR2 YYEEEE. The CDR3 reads CASSLLYSGELFF. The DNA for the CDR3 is TGTGCCAGCAGCTTGTTGTATTCCGGGGAGCTGTTTTTT. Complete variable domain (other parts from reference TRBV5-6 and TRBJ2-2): DAGVTQSPTHLIKTRGQQVTLRCSPKSGHDTVSWYQQALGQGPQFIFQYYEEEERQRGNFPDRFSGHQFPNYSSELNVNALLLGDSALYLCASSLLYSGELFFGEGSRLTVL.

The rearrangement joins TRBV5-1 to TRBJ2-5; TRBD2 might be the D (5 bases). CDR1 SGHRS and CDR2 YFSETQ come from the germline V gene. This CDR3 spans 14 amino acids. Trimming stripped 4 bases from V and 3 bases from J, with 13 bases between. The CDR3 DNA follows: TGCGCCAGCAGCCCGGGGTGGGGTGAAGAGACCCAGTACTTC. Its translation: CASSPGWGEETQYF.

As DNA, the CDR3 is TGCGCCAGCAGCCAAGACATCGTACAGGGGAAAGGGGGAGGCTACACCTTC. As protein: CASSQDIVQGKGGGYTF. The V call is TRBV4-3, the J call TRBJ1-2, with 7 bases identical to TRBD1. This CDR3 has 17 amino acids. V shed 0 bases and J 8 bases; nucleotides not matched to a gene: 15. Germline CDR1 reads LGHNA; CDR2 reads YSLEER.

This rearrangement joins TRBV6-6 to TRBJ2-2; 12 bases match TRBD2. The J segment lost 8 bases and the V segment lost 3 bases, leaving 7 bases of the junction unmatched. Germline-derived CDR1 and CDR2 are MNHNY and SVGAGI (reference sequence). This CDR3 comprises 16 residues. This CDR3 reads CASSYGLAGGPGELFF. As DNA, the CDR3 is TGTGCCAGCAGTTATGGGCTAGCGGGGGGGCCGGGGGAGCTGTTTTTT.

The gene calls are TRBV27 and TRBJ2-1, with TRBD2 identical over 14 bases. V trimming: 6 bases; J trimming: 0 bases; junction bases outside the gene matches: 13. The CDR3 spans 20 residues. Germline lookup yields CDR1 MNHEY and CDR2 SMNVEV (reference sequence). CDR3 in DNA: TGTGCCAGCAGCCCGAAGGGACTAGCGGGGGATTCGAGCTCCTACAATGAGCAGTTCTTC. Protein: CASSPKGLAGDSSSYNEQFF.

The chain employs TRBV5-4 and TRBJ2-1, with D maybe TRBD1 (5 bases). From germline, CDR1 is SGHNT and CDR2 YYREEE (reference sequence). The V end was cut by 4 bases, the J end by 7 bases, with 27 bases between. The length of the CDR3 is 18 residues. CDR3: CASSPPSTVFAGANEQFF. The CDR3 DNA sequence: TGTGCCAGCAGCCCCCCCTCTACAGTTTTCGCTGGGGCGAATGAGCAGTTCTTC.

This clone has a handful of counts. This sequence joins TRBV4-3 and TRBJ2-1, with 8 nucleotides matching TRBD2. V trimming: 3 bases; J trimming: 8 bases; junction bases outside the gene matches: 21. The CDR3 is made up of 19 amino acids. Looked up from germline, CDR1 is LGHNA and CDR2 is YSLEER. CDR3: CASSHTMAGGPFGSYEQFF. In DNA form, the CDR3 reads TGCGCCAGCAGCCACACTATGGCGGGGGGCCCCTTTGGTTCCTATGAGCAGTTCTTC.

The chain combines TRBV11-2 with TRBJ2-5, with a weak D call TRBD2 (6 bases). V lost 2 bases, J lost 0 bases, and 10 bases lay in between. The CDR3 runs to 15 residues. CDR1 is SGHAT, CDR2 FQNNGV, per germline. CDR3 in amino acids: CASSLWASDQETQYF. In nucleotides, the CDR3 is TGTGCCAGCAGCTTATGGGCTAGCGACCAAGAGACCCAGTACTTC.

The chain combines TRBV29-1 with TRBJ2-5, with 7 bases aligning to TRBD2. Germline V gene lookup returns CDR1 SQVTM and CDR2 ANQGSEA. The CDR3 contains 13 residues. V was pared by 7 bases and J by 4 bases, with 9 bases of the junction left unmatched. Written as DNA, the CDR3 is TGCAGCGCGATTGTGGGGGGGGGAGAGACCCAGTACTTC. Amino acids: CSAIVGGGETQYF.